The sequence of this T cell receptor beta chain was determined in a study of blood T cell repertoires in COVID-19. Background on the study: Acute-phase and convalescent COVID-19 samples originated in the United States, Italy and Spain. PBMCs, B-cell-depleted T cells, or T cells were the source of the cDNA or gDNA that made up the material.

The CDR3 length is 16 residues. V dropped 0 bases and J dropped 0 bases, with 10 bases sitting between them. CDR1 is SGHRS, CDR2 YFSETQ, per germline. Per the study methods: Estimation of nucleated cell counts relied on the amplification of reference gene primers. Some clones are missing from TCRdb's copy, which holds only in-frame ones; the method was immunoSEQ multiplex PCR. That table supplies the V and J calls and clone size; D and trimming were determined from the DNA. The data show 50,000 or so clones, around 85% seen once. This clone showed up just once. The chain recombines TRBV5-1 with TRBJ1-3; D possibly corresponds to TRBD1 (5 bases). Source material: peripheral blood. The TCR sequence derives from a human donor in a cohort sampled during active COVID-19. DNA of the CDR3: TGCGCCAGCAGCTTGGTAGGACAAATCTCTGGAAACACCATATATTTT. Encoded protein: CASSLVGQISGNTIYF.